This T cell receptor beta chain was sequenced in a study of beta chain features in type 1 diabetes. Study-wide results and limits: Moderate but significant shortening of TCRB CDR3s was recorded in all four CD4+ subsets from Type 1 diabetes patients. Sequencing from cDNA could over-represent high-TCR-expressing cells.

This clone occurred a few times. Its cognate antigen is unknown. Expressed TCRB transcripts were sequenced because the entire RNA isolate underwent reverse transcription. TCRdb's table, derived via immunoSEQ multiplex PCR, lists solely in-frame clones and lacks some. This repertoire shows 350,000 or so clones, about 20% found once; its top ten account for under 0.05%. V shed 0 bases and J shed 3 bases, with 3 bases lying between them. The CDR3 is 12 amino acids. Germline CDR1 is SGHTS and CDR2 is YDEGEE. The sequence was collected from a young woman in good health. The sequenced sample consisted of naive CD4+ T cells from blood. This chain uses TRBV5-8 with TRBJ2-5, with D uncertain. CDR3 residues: CASSLVEETQYF. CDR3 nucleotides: TGTGCCAGCAGCTTGGTAGAAGAGACCCAGTACTTC. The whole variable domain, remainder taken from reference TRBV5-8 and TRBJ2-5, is EAGVTQSPTHLIKTRGQQATLRCSPISGHTSVYWYQQALGLGLQFLLWYDEGEERNRGNFPPRFSGRQFPNYSSELNVNALELEDSALYLCASSLVEETQYFGPGTRLLVL.